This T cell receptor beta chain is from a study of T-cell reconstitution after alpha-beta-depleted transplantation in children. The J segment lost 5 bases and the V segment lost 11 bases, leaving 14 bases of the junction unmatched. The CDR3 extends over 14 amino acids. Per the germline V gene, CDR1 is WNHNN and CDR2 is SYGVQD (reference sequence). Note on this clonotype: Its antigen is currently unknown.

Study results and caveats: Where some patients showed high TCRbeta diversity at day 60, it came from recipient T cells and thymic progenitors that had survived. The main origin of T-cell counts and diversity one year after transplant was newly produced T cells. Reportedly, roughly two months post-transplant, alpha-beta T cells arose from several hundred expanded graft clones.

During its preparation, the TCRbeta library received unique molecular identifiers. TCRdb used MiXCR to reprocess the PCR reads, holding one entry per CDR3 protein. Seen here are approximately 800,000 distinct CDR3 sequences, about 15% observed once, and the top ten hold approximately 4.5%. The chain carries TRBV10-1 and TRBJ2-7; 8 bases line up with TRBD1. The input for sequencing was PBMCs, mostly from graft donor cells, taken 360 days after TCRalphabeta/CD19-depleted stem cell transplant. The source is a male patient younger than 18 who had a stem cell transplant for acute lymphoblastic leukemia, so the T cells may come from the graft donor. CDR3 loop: CAVNPTGGFHEQYF. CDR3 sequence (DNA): TGCGCCGTTAACCCCACAGGGGGTTTTCACGAGCAGTACTTC.